This T cell receptor (beta chain) came from a study of CD8+CD57+ T cells in acquired aplastic anemia. Trimming stripped 4 bases from V and 6 bases from J, with 15 bases between. The germline V gene encodes CDR1 MGHDK and CDR2 SYGVNS. This CDR3 region has 14 residues. Patients picked for sequencing had shown CD8+CD57+ cell expansion detected by flow cytometry. Template material for TCR beta VDJ and CDR3 profiling consisted of genomic DNA. TCRdb recomputed calls from the reads with MiXCR, one row per CDR3 protein. The table has 120,000 or so distinct CDR3 sequences, about two fifths seen once; the top ten hold over 2%.

Sequencing input: sorted CD4+, CD8+, or CD8+CD57+ T cells (not recorded which) from PBMCs. This TCR came from a human donor with aplastic anemia. The chain joins TRBV25-1 to TRBJ1-1, with no clear D. DNA of the CDR3: TGTGCCAGCAGTGGGTTATTAGGGAGCCCTGAAGCTTTCTTT. The encoded protein is CASSGLLGSPEAFF.